This T cell receptor (beta chain) comes out of a study of blood T cell repertoires in COVID-19. The wider study: Acute and convalescent COVID-19 specimens originated in the United States, Italy and Spain. The analysed material was cDNA or gDNA that came from T cells, B-cell-depleted T cells, or PBMCs.

Original analysis: From reference gene primer amplification, estimates of nucleated cell counts were derived. Profiling relied on immunoSEQ multiplex PCR, and the TCRdb table lists in-frame clones only, not all of them. D and trimming come from the DNA, and the V and J calls and clone size come from that table. The table records 200,000 to 300,000 clones, nearly 90% of them present only once. Trimming pared 6 bases from V and 2 bases from J, leaving 14 bases between. CDR3 size: 15 residues. Germline V gives CDR1 SGHTA, CDR2 FQGNSA. This clone showed up just once. Sequencing used peripheral blood. The receptor's source is a human donor in a cohort sampled during active COVID-19. The chain is built from TRBV7-2 and TRBJ1-5; D possibly corresponds to TRBD1 (5 bases). The CDR3 loop is CASRSGTGGNQPQHF. The CDR3 nucleotides read TGTGCCAGCAGGTCCGGGACGGGGGGCAATCAGCCCCAGCATTTT.